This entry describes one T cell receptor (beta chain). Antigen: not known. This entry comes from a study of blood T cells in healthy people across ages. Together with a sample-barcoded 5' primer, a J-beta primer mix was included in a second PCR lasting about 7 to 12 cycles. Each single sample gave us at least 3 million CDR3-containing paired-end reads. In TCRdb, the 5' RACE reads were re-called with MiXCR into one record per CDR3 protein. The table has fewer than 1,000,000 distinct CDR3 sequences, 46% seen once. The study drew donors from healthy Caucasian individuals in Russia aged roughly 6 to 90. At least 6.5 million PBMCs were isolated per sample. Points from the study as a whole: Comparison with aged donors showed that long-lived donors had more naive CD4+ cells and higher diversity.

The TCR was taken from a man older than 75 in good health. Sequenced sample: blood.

The CDR3 sequence is CSAPEAAGRETQYF. CDR3 coding DNA: TGCAGTGCCCCCGAGGCAGCGGGACGAGAGACCCAGTACTTC. V is TRBV20-1 and J is TRBJ2-5; the match to TRBD2 covers 7 bases. Germline trimming cut 6 bases from V and 4 bases from J; bases unmatched to any gene: 11. Germline CDR1 and CDR2: DFQATT and SNEGSKA (reference sequence). The CDR3 is 14 residues long.